The sequence of this T cell receptor beta chain was determined in a study of response to subunit inactivated influenza vaccine. TCRdb re-called the RT-PCR reads through MiXCR, storing one row per CDR3 protein. Among 650,000 to 800,000 distinct CDR3 sequences listed, approximately 17% were seen once. V lost 2 bases to trimming and J lost 5 bases, with 13 bases between them. The CDR3 runs to 14 residues. Study-level results: Authors suggested each seasonal influenza vaccination recruits few new T cells.

This clonotype was counted many times. Its antigen is unknown. The rearrangement joins TRBV12-3 or TRBV12-4 to TRBJ2-7; D is ambiguous. This sample comprised PBMCs from blood, obtained around 5 days after vaccination. This receptor was identified in a man aged 50-59 years who received an inactivated influenza vaccine. This chain's CDR3 is CASSLNAGVDEQYF. The CDR3 bases are TGTGCCAGCAGTTTAAACGCTGGGGTCGACGAGCAGTACTTC.